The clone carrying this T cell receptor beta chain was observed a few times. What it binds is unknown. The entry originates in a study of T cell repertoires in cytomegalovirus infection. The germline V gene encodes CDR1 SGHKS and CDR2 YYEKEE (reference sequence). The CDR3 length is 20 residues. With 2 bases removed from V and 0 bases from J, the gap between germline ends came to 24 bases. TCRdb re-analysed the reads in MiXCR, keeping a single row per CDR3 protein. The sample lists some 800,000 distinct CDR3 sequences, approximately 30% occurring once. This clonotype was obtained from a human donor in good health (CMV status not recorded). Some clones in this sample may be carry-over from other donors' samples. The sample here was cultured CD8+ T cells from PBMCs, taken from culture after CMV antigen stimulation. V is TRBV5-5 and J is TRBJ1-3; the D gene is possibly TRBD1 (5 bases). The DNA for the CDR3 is TGTGCCAGCAGCTTTGAGGGGCCGCCGACAGCCCGATTCTCTGGAAACACCATATATTTT. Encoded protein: CASSFEGPPTARFSGNTIYF.